One T cell receptor (beta chain) is described in this entry. This clone was detected only once. It has no known antigen specificity. Per-nucleotide qualities are absent, and no much larger clonotype sits a single base away. These data come from a study of blood T cell repertoires in COVID-19 (dated by TCRdb to 2020 to 2021). General notes on the study: Samples from collaborators originated in the United States, Italy and Spain and spanned both the acute and convalescent phases of COVID-19. The prospective study material was composed of cDNA or gDNA derived from T cells, B-cell-depleted T cells, or PBMCs. Deeply sampled blood TCRbeta repertoires from subjects exposed to, actively infected with, or recovered from COVID-19 were included in the dataset. The repertoires were released in a freely available public database intended as a resource for research on the immune response to SARS-CoV-2. Samples were obtained from the ongoing ImmuneRACE study (first 160 participants) and from 1,200 or so subjects provided by 6 global collaborators. A de-identified subject ID, COVID-19 status, age in years and sex were almost always included in the sample metadata. Where available, HLA class I and class II types were obtained from metadata supplied by the sample provider rather than from assay-based typing.

TCRbeta CDR3 regions were amplified from genomic DNA by means of the immunoSEQ Assay, a bias-controlled multiplex PCR. On the authors' methods: The number of nucleated cells in each sample was estimated by amplification of reference gene primers within the assay. To quantify the absolute abundance of each unique TCRbeta CDR3 rearrangement, sequence reads were collapsed and filtered. Productive Simpson clonality was computed per sample as the square root of Simpson's diversity index over productive rearrangements. TCRdb took over this immuneACCESS table, retaining in-frame rearrangements with V and J assigned. Such tables are incomplete; in checked studies, under half of the missing clones stem from an unresolved V gene, and the remainder is unexplained. That table is the source of V, J and clone size, and D and trimming were worked out from the DNA. The sample yields 300,000 to 350,000 clones; roughly 90% were counted once. 0.95% to 1.3% of the sample rests with the top ten.

The germline V gene (reference sequence) provides CDR1 LGHDT and CDR2 YNNKEL. Inclusive of the bounding cysteine and phenylalanine, the CDR3 is 14 residues long. Only the CDR3 DNA is retained, 42 bases long and in frame from the first base. The germline V and J ends show losses of 1 base and 10 bases respectively, and no gene match explains 4 bases of the junction. What the research found in general, with its limitations: The quantity of clinical and demographic metadata differed by source and by participant and was supplied without curation.

One collaborating source in Seattle enrolled patients during active infection and followed them longitudinally through the course of disease. Whole blood was collected in K2EDTA tubes by collaborating institutions according to the institutions' own protocols. For TCRbeta analysis, collaborators shipped samples as frozen whole blood, isolated PBMCs, or DNA extracted from either of those sample types. The sample taken for sequencing was peripheral blood. This receptor was identified in a woman aged 40 to 55 with COVID-19, enrolled during active disease. The receptor chain draws on TRBV3-1 (or the pseudogene TRBV3-2) and TRBJ1-6, and 7 junction bases match TRBD1. The nucleotides are TGTGCCAGCAGCCAAGGACAGGGAGGATCACCCCTCCACTTT. It codes for CASSQGQGGSPLHF.